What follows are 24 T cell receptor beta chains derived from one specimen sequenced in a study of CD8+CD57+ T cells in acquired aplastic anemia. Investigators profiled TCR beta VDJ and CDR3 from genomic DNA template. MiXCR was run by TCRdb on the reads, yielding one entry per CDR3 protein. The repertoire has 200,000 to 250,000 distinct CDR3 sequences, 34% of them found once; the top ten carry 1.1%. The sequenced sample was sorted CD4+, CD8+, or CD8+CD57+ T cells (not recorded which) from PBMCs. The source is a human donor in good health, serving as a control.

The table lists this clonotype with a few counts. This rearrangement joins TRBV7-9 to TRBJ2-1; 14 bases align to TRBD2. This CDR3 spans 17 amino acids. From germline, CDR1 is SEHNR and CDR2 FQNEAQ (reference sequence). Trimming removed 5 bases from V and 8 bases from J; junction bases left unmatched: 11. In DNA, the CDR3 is TGTGCCAGCAGCCTATACGGGACTAGCGGGGGAGGGGATGAGCAGTTCTTC. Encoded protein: CASSLYGTSGGGDEQFF.

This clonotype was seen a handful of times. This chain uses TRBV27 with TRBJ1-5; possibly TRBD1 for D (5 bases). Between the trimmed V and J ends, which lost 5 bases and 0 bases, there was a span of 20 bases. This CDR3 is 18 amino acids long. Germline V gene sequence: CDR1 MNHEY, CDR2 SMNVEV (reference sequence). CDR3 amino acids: CASSRRFVDKNSNQPQHF. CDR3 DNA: TGTGCCAGCAGTCGTCGGTTCGTGGACAAGAATAGCAATCAGCCCCAGCATTTT.

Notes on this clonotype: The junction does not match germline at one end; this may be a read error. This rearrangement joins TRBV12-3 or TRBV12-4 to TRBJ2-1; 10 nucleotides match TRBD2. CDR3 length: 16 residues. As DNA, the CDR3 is TGTGCCAGCAGCTATACTCTAGCGGGAGTGTACAGTGAGCAGTTCTTC. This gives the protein CASSYTLAGVYSEQFF.

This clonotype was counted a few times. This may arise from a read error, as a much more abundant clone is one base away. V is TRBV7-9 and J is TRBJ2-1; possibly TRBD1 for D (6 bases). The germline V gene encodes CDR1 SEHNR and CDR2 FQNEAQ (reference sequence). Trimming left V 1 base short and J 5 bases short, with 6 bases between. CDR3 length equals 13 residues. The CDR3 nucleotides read TGTGCCAGCAGCTTAGGGGGGCACAATGAGCAGTTCTTC. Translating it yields CASSLGGHNEQFF.

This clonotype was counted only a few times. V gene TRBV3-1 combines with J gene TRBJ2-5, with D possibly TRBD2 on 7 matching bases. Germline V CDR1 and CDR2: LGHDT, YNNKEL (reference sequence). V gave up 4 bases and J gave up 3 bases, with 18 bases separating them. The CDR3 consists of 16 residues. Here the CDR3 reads CASSPSMGGGEETQYF. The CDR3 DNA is TGTGCCAGCAGCCCGAGCATGGGAGGGGGGGAAGAGACCCAGTACTTC.

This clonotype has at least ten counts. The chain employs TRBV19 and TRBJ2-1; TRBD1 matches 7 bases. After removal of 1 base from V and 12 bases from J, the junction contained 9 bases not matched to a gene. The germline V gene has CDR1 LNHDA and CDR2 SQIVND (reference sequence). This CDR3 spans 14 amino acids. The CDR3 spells CASSIGQGVERQFF. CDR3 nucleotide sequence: TGTGCCAGTAGTATAGGACAGGGAGTGGAACGGCAGTTCTTC.

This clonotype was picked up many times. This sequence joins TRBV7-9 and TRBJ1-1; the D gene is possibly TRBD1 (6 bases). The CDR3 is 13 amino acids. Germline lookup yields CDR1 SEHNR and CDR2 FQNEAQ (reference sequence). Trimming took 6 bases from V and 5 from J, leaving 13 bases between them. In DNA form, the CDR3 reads TGTGCCAGCAGTATACAGGGTAGGACTGAAGCTTTCTTT. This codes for CASSIQGRTEAFF.

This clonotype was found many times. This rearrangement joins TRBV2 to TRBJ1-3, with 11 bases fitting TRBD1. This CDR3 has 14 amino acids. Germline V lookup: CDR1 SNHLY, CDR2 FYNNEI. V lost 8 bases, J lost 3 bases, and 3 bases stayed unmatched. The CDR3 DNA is TGTGCCAGCGGACAGGGGGCTAGTGGAAACACCATATATTTT. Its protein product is CASGQGASGNTIYF. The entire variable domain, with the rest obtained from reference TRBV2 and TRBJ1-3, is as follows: EPEVTQTPSHQVTQMGQEVILRCVPISNHLYFYWYRQILGQKVEFLVSFYNNEISEKSEIFDDQFSVERPDGSNFTLKIRSTKLEDSAMYFCASGQGASGNTIYFGEGSWLTVV.

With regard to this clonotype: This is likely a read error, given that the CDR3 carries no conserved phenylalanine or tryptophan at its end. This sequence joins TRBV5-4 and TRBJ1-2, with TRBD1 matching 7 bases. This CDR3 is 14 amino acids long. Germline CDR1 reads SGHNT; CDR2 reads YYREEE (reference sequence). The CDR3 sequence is CAGSQGTDLLGYTL. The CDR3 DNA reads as TGTGCCGGCAGCCAAGGGACAGATCTTCTGGGCTACACCCTC.

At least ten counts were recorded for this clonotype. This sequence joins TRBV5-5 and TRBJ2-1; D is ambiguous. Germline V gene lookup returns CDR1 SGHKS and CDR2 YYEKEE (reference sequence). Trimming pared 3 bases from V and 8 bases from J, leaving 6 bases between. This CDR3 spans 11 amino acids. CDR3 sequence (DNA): TGTGCCAGCAGCTCTTATTATGAGCAGTTCTTC. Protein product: CASSSYYEQFF.

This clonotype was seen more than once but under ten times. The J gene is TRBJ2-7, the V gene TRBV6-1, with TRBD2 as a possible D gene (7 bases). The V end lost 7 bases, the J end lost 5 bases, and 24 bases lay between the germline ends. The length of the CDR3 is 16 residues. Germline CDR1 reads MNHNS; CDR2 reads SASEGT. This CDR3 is CASKGTTFYRVNEQYF. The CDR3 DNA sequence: TGTGCCAGCAAAGGGACTACATTTTACAGGGTTAACGAGCAGTACTTC.

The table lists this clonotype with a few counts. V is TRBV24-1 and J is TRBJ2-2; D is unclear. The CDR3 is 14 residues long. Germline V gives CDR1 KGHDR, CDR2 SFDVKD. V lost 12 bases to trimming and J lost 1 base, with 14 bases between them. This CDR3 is CALYVQENTGELFF. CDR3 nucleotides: TGTGCCTTATATGTCCAGGAGAACACCGGGGAGCTGTTTTTT.

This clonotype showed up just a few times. The DNA for the CDR3 is TGCAGCGTTGAACACCGGTGGGGGGCCGGGACTGTTAACTATGGCTACACCTTC. Translation gives CSVEHRWGAGTVNYGYTF. This chain links TRBV29-1 with TRBJ1-2; the D gene is possibly TRBD1 (6 bases). Germline V gene data show CDR1 as SQVTM and CDR2 as ANQGSEA. This CDR3 is 18 amino acids long. The germline V and J ends were trimmed by 2 bases and 1 base, with 23 bases remaining between them.

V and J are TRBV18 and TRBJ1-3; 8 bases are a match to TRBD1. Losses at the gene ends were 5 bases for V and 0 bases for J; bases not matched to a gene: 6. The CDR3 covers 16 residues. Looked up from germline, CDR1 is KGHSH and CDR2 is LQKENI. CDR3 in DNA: TGTGCCAGCTCAGAGGGACAGGCCCGCTCTGGAAACACCATATATTTT. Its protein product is CASSEGQARSGNTIYF.

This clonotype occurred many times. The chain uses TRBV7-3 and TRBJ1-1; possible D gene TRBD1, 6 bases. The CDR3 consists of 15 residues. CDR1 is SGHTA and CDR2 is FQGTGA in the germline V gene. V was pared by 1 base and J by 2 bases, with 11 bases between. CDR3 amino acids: CASSLIAGANTEAFF. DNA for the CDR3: TGTGCCAGCAGCTTAATAGCAGGGGCCAACACTGAAGCTTTCTTT.

This CDR3 is CATSDSWAGQAFF. The DNA of the CDR3 is TGTGCCACCAGTGATTCGTGGGCTGGGCAAGCTTTCTTT. This chain joins TRBV24-1 and TRBJ1-1, with no clear D. CDR3 length: 13 amino acids. Per germline, CDR1 KGHDR and CDR2 SFDVKD. Deletions cut 2 bases from V and 9 bases from J, with 12 bases between.

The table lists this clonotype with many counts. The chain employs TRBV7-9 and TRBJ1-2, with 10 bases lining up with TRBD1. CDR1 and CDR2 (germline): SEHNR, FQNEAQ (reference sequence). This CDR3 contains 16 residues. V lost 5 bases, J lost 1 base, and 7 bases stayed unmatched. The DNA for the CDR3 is TGTGCCAGCAGCCCTGGGACAGGGGCCGTTAACTATGGCTACACCTTC. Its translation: CASSPGTGAVNYGYTF.

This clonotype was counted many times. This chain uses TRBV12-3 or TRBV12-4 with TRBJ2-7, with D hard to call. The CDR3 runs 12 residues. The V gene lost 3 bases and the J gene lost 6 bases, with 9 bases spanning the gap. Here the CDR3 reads CASSFSLGEQYF. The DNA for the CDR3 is TGTGCCAGCAGTTTTTCCTTGGGCGAGCAGTACTTC.

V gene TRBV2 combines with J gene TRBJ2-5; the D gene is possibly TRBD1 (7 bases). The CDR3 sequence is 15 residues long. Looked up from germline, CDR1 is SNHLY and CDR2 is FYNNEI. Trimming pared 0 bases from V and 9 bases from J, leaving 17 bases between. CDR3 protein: CASSEARDSNQPQYF. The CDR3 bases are TGTGCCAGCAGTGAAGCGCGGGACAGCAATCAGCCCCAGTACTTC.

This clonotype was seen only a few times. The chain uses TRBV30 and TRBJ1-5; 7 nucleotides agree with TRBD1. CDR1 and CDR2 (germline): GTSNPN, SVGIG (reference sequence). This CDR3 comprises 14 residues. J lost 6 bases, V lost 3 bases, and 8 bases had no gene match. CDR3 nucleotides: TGTGCCTGGAGCCATGACAGGGTCGGTCAGCCCCAGCATTTT. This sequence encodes CAWSHDRVGQPQHF.

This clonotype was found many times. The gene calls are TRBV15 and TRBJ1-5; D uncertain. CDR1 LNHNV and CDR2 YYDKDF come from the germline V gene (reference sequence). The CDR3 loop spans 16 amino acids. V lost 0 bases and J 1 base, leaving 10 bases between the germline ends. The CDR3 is CATSRDQVLSNQPQHF. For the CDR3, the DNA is TGTGCCACCAGCAGAGATCAAGTTCTCAGCAATCAGCCCCAGCATTTT.

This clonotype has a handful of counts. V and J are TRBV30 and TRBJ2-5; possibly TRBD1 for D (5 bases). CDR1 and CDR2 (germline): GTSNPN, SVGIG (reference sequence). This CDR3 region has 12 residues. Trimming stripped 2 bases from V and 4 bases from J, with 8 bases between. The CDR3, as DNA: TGTGCCTGGAGTCAGGGTCGAGAGACCCAGTACTTC. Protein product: CAWSQGRETQYF.

CDR3 sequence: CASSLGLEQYF. The CDR3 DNA sequence: TGTGCCAGCAGCTTAGGGTTAGAGCAGTACTTC. The chain couples TRBV7-9 to TRBJ2-7; no firm D call. This CDR3 is built from 11 residues. Germline values: CDR1 SEHNR, CDR2 FQNEAQ (reference sequence). The V end was cut by 1 base, the J end by 7 bases, with 5 bases between.

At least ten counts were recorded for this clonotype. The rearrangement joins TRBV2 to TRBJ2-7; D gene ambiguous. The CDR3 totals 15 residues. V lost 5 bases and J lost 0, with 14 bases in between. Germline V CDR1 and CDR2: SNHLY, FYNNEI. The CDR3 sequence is CASSRAPSSSYEQYF. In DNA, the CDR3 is TGTGCCAGCAGTCGGGCCCCGTCTAGCTCCTACGAGCAGTACTTC.